The 9 T cell receptor beta chains reported below all come from one sample, sequenced in a study of yellow fever vaccine responses in identical twins. TCRdb ran MiXCR on the RT-PCR reads and lists one entry per CDR3 protein. In the table there are approximately 4,600 distinct CDR3 sequences, roughly 85% of which are singletons. The sequences come from T cells from blood (PBMCs), unsorted or a sorted subset (not recorded which), collected before or after yellow fever vaccination (not recorded which). These receptors all come from a woman under 30 who received the yellow fever vaccine.

The rearrangement joins TRBV5-1 to TRBJ2-5; 12 bases match TRBD2. The J segment lost 5 bases and the V segment lost 1 base, leaving 6 bases of the junction unmatched. CDR1 and CDR2 (germline): SGHRS, YFSETQ. CDR3 size: 16 residues. The chain's CDR3 is CASSLPSGGAGETQYF. The CDR3 DNA follows: TGCGCCAGCAGCTTGCCTAGCGGGGGGGCCGGGGAGACCCAGTACTTC.

The rearrangement uses TRBV14 and TRBJ2-1, with D unresolved. Germline CDR1 and CDR2: SGHDN and FVKESK. Trimming left V 0 bases short and J 8 bases short, with 11 bases between. The CDR3 loop spans 14 amino acids. CDR3 protein: CASSQDGSFDEQFF. CDR3 sequence (DNA): TGTGCCAGCAGCCAAGATGGCAGTTTCGATGAGCAGTTCTTC.

This clonotype was seen once. The V gene is TRBV28, the J gene TRBJ2-3, with 12 bases identical to TRBD2. V trimming: 1 base; J trimming: 7 bases; junction bases outside the gene matches: 6. Germline V lookup: CDR1 MDHEN, CDR2 SYDVKM. This CDR3 region has 16 residues. The CDR3 spells CASSLSELAGGHTQYF. CDR3 in DNA: TGTGCCAGCAGTTTATCGGAACTAGCGGGGGGTCATACGCAGTATTTT.

J is TRBJ2-7 and V is TRBV2; tentatively, D is TRBD2 (5 bases). Per germline, CDR1 SNHLY and CDR2 FYNNEI. CDR3 length: 14 amino acids. V was shortened by 2 bases and J by 6 bases, with 14 bases between the two germline ends. The CDR3 reads CASSELGGLGEQYF. DNA for the CDR3: TGTGCCAGCAGTGAACTAGGAGGTCTGGGCGAGCAGTACTTC.

The chain is built from TRBV29-1 and TRBJ2-7; TRBD2 might be the D (6 bases). Trimming took off 6 bases at V and 6 bases at J, with 18 bases between the two ends. The CDR3 is made up of 13 amino acids. Germline V gene data show CDR1 as SQVTM and CDR2 as ANQGSEA. The CDR3 loop reads CSVSSELGTEQYF. CDR3 DNA: TGCAGCGTCTCTAGCGAGTTAGGTACCGAGCAGTACTTC.

The rearrangement joins TRBV30 to TRBJ2-7; D is uncertain. Germline CDR1 is GTSNPN and CDR2 is SVGIG (reference sequence). The V and J ends lost 0 bases and 3 bases respectively, with 12 bases between them. The CDR3 runs to 14 residues. The CDR3 DNA follows: TGTGCCTGGAGTGTACCTGGGGTCCTCTACGAGCAGTACTTC. Translating gives CAWSVPGVLYEQYF.

The CDR3 region is CASSLDLAGVYYEQYF. In nucleotides, the CDR3 is TGTGCCAGCAGCTTAGATTTGGCGGGAGTGTACTACGAGCAGTACTTC. The chain links TRBV11-3 to TRBJ2-7; 7 nucleotides match TRBD2. Germline-derived CDR1 and CDR2 are SGHNT and YENEEA. The CDR3 extends over 16 amino acids. Trimming took 0 bases from V and 3 from J; bases not matched to a gene: 8.

The V gene is TRBV4-3, the J gene TRBJ2-1; D is possibly TRBD1 or TRBD2 (5 bases each). There are 14 residues in the CDR3. V was cut by 0 bases and J by 6 bases, with 9 bases left in between. CDR1 and CDR2 (germline): LGHNA, YSLEER. The CDR3 sequence is CASSQDRDANEQFF. The CDR3 nucleotides are TGCGCCAGCAGCCAAGATCGGGACGCCAATGAGCAGTTCTTC.

This chain connects TRBV27 to TRBJ2-7, with TRBD1 matching over 9 bases. CDR1 MNHEY and CDR2 SMNVEV come from the germline V gene (reference sequence). This CDR3 is 14 amino acids long. Losses at the gene ends were 4 bases for V and 4 bases for J; bases not matched to a gene: 5. The DNA for the CDR3 is TGTGCCAGCAGTTCCCTGGGACAGGGTTACGAGCAGTACTTC. Translating it yields CASSSLGQGYEQYF.